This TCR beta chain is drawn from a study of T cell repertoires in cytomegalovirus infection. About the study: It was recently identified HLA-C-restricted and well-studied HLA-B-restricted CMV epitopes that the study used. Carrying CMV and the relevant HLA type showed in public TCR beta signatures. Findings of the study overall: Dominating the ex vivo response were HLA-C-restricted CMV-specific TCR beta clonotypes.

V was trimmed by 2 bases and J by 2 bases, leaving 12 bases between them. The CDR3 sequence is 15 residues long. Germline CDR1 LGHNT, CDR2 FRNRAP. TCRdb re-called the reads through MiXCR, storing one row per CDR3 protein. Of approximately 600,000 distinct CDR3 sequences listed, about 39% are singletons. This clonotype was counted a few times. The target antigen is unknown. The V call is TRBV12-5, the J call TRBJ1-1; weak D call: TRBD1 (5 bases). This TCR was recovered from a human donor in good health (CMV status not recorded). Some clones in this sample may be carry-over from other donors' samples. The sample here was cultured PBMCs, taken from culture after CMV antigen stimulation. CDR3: CASGLYRGLNTEAFF. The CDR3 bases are TGTGCTAGTGGTTTGTATAGGGGACTTAACACTGAAGCTTTCTTT.